This TCR beta chain appears in the sequencing data of a study of T cell repertoires in cytomegalovirus infection. Study summary: Public TCR beta signatures marked donors with CMV infection and the matching HLA.

General study findings and limits: Clonotype analysis showed dominance of the ex vivo response by HLA-C-restricted CMV-specific TCR beta clonotypes. Identification of carriers of CMV plus the relevant HLA was performed using cumulative public TCR beta family frequency.

In TCRdb, the reads were re-called with MiXCR into one record per CDR3 protein. The sample yields about 240,000 distinct CDR3 sequences, roughly 12% seen once. The germline V and J ends were trimmed by 10 bases and 1 base, with 14 bases remaining between them. CDR1 and CDR2 from the germline V gene are MNHEY and SVGAGI. The CDR3 is 14 amino acids. A word on this clonotype: Its target is unknown.

This clonotype was sampled from a human donor in good health (CMV status not recorded). Some clones in this sample may be carry-over from other donors' samples. The genes are TRBV6-5 and TRBJ1-5; perhaps TRBD1 as D (5 bases). Sequenced material: PBMCs. CDR3 nucleotide sequence: TGTGCCAACAGATATCAGGGAAGCAATCAGCCCCAGCATTTT. It yields the protein CANRYQGSNQPQHF.